Each of the 14 T cell receptor beta chains below was sequenced from the same sample in a study of blood T cells in healthy people across ages. The use of a sample-barcoded 5' primer and a J-beta primer mix characterized a second PCR of roughly 6 to 12 cycles. MiXCR, run by TCRdb on the 5' RACE reads, gives a single entry per CDR3 protein. In the table there are about 1.6 million distinct CDR3 sequences, roughly 32% of which are singletons. The source material was blood. The source of these receptors is a woman in her twenties or thirties in good health.

V is TRBV7-8 and J is TRBJ2-3, with a weak D call TRBD2 (6 bases). V dropped 8 bases and J dropped 9 bases, with 15 bases sitting between them. CDR3 length: 12 residues. Germline-derived CDR1 and CDR2 are SGHVS and FQNEAQ. The CDR3 DNA reads TGTGCCAGCTCCCTGGGAGGACTAACGCAGTATTTT. Residues: CASSLGGLTQYF.

The rearrangement joins TRBV15 to TRBJ1-2; 7 bases line up with TRBD1. Germline CDR1 reads LNHNV; CDR2 reads YYDKDF (reference sequence). The length of the CDR3 is 15 residues. Losses at the gene ends were 5 bases for V and 4 bases for J; bases not matched to a gene: 10. The chain's CDR3 is CATSARDRYSYGYTF. DNA of the CDR3: TGTGCCACCAGCGCCCGGGACAGATATTCCTATGGCTACACCTTC.

The CDR3 here is CASSERGGANYGYTF. In DNA, the CDR3 is TGTGCCAGCAGCGAGAGGGGCGGAGCTAACTATGGCTACACCTTC. The chain is built from TRBV3-1 and TRBJ1-2; possible D gene TRBD1, 5 bases. The germline V gene has CDR1 LGHDT and CDR2 YNNKEL (reference sequence). The CDR3 is 15 amino acids. The ends were cut back, 5 bases at V and 0 bases at J, with 13 bases in the middle.

This rearrangement joins TRBV12-3 or TRBV12-4 to TRBJ1-1, with D tentatively TRBD1 (5 bases). The CDR3 is made up of 14 amino acids. V was pared by 7 bases and J by 5 bases, with 17 bases between. CDR3 amino acids: CASNGRAGQTEAFF. CDR3 nucleotides: TGTGCCAGCAACGGCCGGGCAGGGCAAACTGAAGCTTTCTTT.

The chain uses TRBV20-1 and TRBJ1-2; 10 bases are a match to TRBD1. Trimming took 6 bases from V and 4 from J; bases not matched to a gene: 8. The CDR3 is 14 amino acids. Germline loops: CDR1 DFQATT, CDR2 SNEGSKA (reference sequence). CDR3 DNA: TGCAGTGCCAGTGGGGACAGGGGTGCCTATGGCTACACCTTC. Encoded protein: CSASGDRGAYGYTF.

The chain is built from TRBV7-7 and TRBJ2-3; 8 bases align to TRBD2. CDR1 SSHAT and CDR2 FNYEAQ come from the germline V gene (reference sequence). Trimming at V came to 5 bases and at J to 4 bases, leaving 11 bases not matched to a gene. The CDR3 loop spans 16 amino acids. CDR3 nucleotide sequence: TGTGCCAGCAGCCCCGGGGCGGCGGGGGGTGCAGATACGCAGTATTTT. Protein sequence: CASSPGAAGGADTQYF.

The sample holds a few counts of this clonotype. The chain carries TRBV6-2 or TRBV6-3 and TRBJ2-7; 7 positions agree with TRBD1. V shed 6 bases, J shed 5 bases, and the junction held 13 bases outside the gene matches. The germline V gene encodes CDR1 MNHEY and CDR2 SVGEGT. The CDR3 extends over 15 amino acids. CDR3 sequence (DNA): TGTGCCAGCAGCCTTCCGACAGGGAACCCCCACGAGCAGTACTTC. Translating gives CASSLPTGNPHEQYF.

This clonotype has only a few counts. This chain joins TRBV12-3 or TRBV12-4 and TRBJ1-4, with D possibly matching TRBD1 (5 bases). V was pared by 4 bases and J by 7 bases, with 10 bases between. This CDR3 has 13 residues. CDR3 coding DNA: TGTGCCAGCAGTTCGGGGGAGGGTGAAAAACTGTTTTTT. It is translated as CASSSGEGEKLFF.

Of note for this clonotype: The CDR3 does not close with the conserved phenylalanine or tryptophan, likely indicating a read error. The J gene is TRBJ2-7, the V gene TRBV5-1; TRBD1 agrees at 7 bases. Germline lookup yields CDR1 SGHRS and CDR2 YFSETQ. Trimming took 4 bases from V and 3 from J; bases not matched to a gene: 10. The CDR3 runs to 15 residues. The DNA for the CDR3 is TGCGCCAGCAGCGGAGTACCGGGACAGTTCTACGAGCAGTACTCC. Its protein product is CASSGVPGQFYEQYS.

The chain couples TRBV11-2 to TRBJ2-7; D remains ambiguous. CDR1 and CDR2 from the germline V gene are SGHAT and FQNNGV. The CDR3 covers 13 residues. With 4 bases removed from V and 2 bases from J, the gap between germline ends came to 9 bases. The CDR3 region has the DNA TGTGCCAGCAGCTACCGGGCACCCTACGAGCAGTACTTC. This encodes CASSYRAPYEQYF.

The chain carries TRBV10-3 and TRBJ2-1; 9 bases align to TRBD1. Germline V CDR1 and CDR2: ENHRY, SYGVKD. V dropped 6 bases and J dropped 1; count of bases not matched to a gene: 7. The CDR3 contains 16 residues. This CDR3 reads CAIRATGGTSYNEQFF. The CDR3 nucleotides read TGTGCCATCAGAGCGACAGGGGGTACTTCCTACAATGAGCAGTTCTTC.

In its sample, this clonotype was seen a few times. This chain uses TRBV7-2 with TRBJ2-3, with 10 bases matching TRBD2. J was trimmed by 5 bases and V by 1 base; bases with no gene match: 15. Germline-derived CDR1 and CDR2 are SGHTA and FQGNSA. This CDR3 contains 19 residues. The chain's CDR3 is CASSLVGAASGGVRDTQYF. The CDR3, as DNA: TGTGCCAGCAGCTTAGTCGGGGCCGCGAGCGGGGGGGTAAGAGATACGCAGTATTTT.

This clonotype has only a few counts. The chain has TRBV5-1 and TRBJ1-2, with 8 nucleotides matching TRBD1. V shed 3 bases, J shed 8 bases, and the junction held 12 bases outside the gene matches. Per germline, CDR1 SGHRS and CDR2 YFSETQ. CDR3 length: 15 residues. Here the CDR3 DNA reads TGCGCCAGCAGCTCCACTGGGCAGGGGGCGTACGGCTACACCTTC. It encodes CASSSTGQGAYGYTF.

The chain is built from TRBV12-3 or TRBV12-4 and TRBJ2-7, with 9 bases aligning to TRBD2. CDR3 size: 16 residues. V trimming: 2 bases; J trimming: 0 bases; junction bases outside the gene matches: 5. The CDR3 DNA follows: TGTGCCAGCAGTTTATTTAGCGGGGGTAGCTCCTACGAGCAGTACTTC. Its protein product is CASSLFSGGSSYEQYF.